What follows are 3 T cell receptor beta chains derived from one specimen sequenced in a study of regulatory T cells in long-lasting Graves disease. Arm-PCR of CDR3 regions and iRepertoire HTBI primers were used to build TCR beta libraries. Using its own MiXCR run on the multiplex PCR reads, TCRdb lists one record per CDR3 protein. The data show 400,000 to 500,000 distinct CDR3 sequences, 15% seen once. Stated time point: newly diagnosed GD, antithyroid drugs for less than 3 months. PBMC-extracted RNA yielded the TCR library. The same specimen was also included in a second study, on T cells in Graves' hyperthyroidism and ophthalmopathy.

The specimen comprised peripheral blood mononuclear cells (PBMCs), sampled at new diagnosis, from a patient treated with antithyroid drugs. The receptors here all came from a woman in her 40s with Graves disease.

This clonotype came up a few times. Given a much more abundant clone one base away, this may be a read error. This chain uses TRBV12-3 or TRBV12-4 with TRBJ2-1; D is unclear. The CDR3 loop spans 13 amino acids. Deletions cut 11 bases from V and 4 bases from J, with 15 bases between. The CDR3 sequence is CAGKKATYNEQFF. Here the CDR3 DNA reads TGTGCCGGCAAAAAAGCTACTTACAATGAGCAGTTCTTC.

This clonotype was recorded a few times. The genes are TRBV3-1 and TRBJ1-1, with TRBD1 as a possible D gene (5 bases). V was pared by 4 bases and J by 6 bases, with 18 bases between. The CDR3 runs 15 residues. Per germline, CDR1 LGHDT and CDR2 YNNKEL (reference sequence). The CDR3 sequence: CASSPFFGGNAEAFF. CDR3 DNA sequence: TGTGCCAGCAGCCCCTTCTTTGGGGGAAACGCTGAAGCTTTCTTT.

This clonotype was counted only a few times. The conserved phenylalanine or tryptophan is not found at the CDR3 terminus, so this likely reflects a read error. The chain combines TRBV6-2 or TRBV6-3 with TRBJ2-1; 8 positions match TRBD1. From germline, CDR1 is MNHEY and CDR2 SVGEGT. V was pared by 6 bases and J by 11 bases, with 9 bases of the junction left unmatched. The CDR3 loop spans 13 amino acids. CDR3 protein: CASRAGQGGKQFL. CDR3 DNA sequence: TGTGCCAGCAGGGCCGGACAGGGTGGTAAGCAGTTCCTC.